One and the same sample provided the 14 T cell receptor beta chains below, sequenced in a study of blood T cell repertoires in COVID-19. The data were produced by immunoSEQ multiplex PCR, yet TCRdb's version contains in-frame clones alone and is incomplete. The sample has hundreds of thousands of clones, approximately 84% seen once. Input material: PBMCs or T cells enriched from blood (not recorded which). Receptor source: a woman in her forties with acute COVID-19.

This clone was seen once. This rearrangement joins TRBV5-1 to TRBJ2-7; D is unresolved. The CDR3 contains 13 residues. The germline V gene has CDR1 SGHRS and CDR2 YFSETQ. Trimming stripped 0 bases from V and 6 bases from J, with 10 bases between. In DNA, the CDR3 is TGCGCCAGCAGCTTGGAAGACAATGGCGAGCAGTACTTC. Residues: CASSLEDNGEQYF.

The chain couples TRBV19 to TRBJ2-1; 9 bases align to TRBD2. The CDR3 spans 13 residues. V shed 4 bases and J 9 bases; nucleotides not matched to a gene: 4. CDR1 is LNHDA and CDR2 is SQIVND in the germline V gene (reference sequence). CDR3 loop: CASSSGRAGEQFF. CDR3 coding DNA: TGTGCCAGTAGTAGCGGGAGGGCCGGTGAGCAGTTCTTC.

The rearrangement uses TRBV7-8 and TRBJ1-1, with TRBD1 as a possible D gene (5 bases). Germline CDR1 and CDR2: SGHVS and FQNEAQ. Trimming stripped 0 bases from V and 3 bases from J, with 11 bases between. The CDR3 runs 15 residues. The CDR3 coding sequence is TGTGCCAGCAGCTTAGCGGAGGGGCAGGACACTGAAGCTTTCTTT. Translating it yields CASSLAEGQDTEAFF.

The J gene is TRBJ1-2, the V gene TRBV18; the D is unclear. The germline gives CDR1 KGHSH, CDR2 LQKENI. The CDR3 sequence is 13 residues long. The ends were cut back, 6 bases at V and 5 bases at J, with 13 bases in the middle. CDR3 in DNA: TGTGCCAGCTCCCCCGCGGAGCTGTATGGCTACACCTTC. It yields the protein CASSPAELYGYTF. The full variable domain, completed using reference TRBV18 and TRBJ1-2, is NAGVMQNPRHLVRRRGQEARLRCSPMKGHSHVYWYRQLPEEGLKFMVYLQKENIIDESGMPKERFSAEFPKEGPSILRIQQVVRGDSAAYFCASSPAELYGYTFGSGTRLTVV.

The genes are TRBV7-9 and TRBJ1-2, with 7 bases that match TRBD1. V was pared by 1 base and J by 8 bases, with 7 bases of the junction left unmatched. CDR1 is SEHNR, CDR2 FQNEAQ, per germline (reference sequence). The CDR3 extends over 14 amino acids. The CDR3 nucleotides are TGTGCCAGCAGCTTAGACAGGGGCCTAGAAGGCTACACCTTC. Translation gives CASSLDRGLEGYTF.

V gene TRBV5-1 combines with J gene TRBJ2-7; 7 bases are shared with TRBD2. V was clipped by 0 bases and J by 6 bases; unmatched bases: 9. The CDR3 has 15 amino acids. CDR1 SGHRS and CDR2 YFSETQ come from the germline V gene. The CDR3 nucleotides are TGCGCCAGCAGCTTGGATGTGTGGGAGGGCCGCGAGCAGTACTTC. Translated: CASSLDVWEGREQYF.

The chain employs TRBV6-5 and TRBJ2-3, with D maybe TRBD2 (6 bases). Germline CDR1 is MNHEY and CDR2 is SVGAGI. This CDR3 contains 14 residues. V dropped 0 bases and J dropped 4 bases, with 8 bases sitting between them. CDR3 loop: CASSYSGSSDTQYF. The CDR3 DNA reads as TGTGCCAGCAGTTACTCCGGGAGTTCAGATACGCAGTATTTT.

The gene calls are TRBV12-3 or TRBV12-4 and TRBJ2-7; D is perhaps TRBD1 (6 bases). V was trimmed by 1 base and J by 5 bases, leaving 9 bases between them. This CDR3 region has 13 residues. CDR3 protein: CASSLGTADEQYF. Written as DNA, the CDR3 is TGTGCCAGCAGTTTAGGGACAGCCGACGAGCAGTACTTC.

The chain combines TRBV19 with TRBJ2-1, with D tentatively TRBD2 (6 bases). Trimming shortened V by 3 bases and J by 3 bases, and 12 bases separated the two germline ends. This CDR3 contains 15 residues. Germline-derived CDR1 and CDR2 are LNHDA and SQIVND (reference sequence). The CDR3 region has the DNA TGTGCCAGTAGTATTAGTTGGCGGGGCTACAATGAGCAGTTCTTC. This translates into CASSISWRGYNEQFF.

V usage is TRBV27 and J usage is TRBJ2-1, with D possibly being TRBD1 (5 bases). The CDR3 loop spans 14 amino acids. Trimming stripped 3 bases from V and 5 bases from J, with 11 bases between. Germline V CDR1 and CDR2: MNHEY, SMNVEV (reference sequence). The CDR3 region has the DNA TGTGCCAGCAGTTTCCGGACAACTAACAATGAGCAGTTCTTC. Translating gives CASSFRTTNNEQFF.

V and J are TRBV11-3 and TRBJ2-1; tentative D call: TRBD2 (6 bases). V lost 1 base to trimming and J lost 9 bases, with 10 bases between them. Germline assignment: CDR1 SGHNT and CDR2 YENEEA. The CDR3 runs to 13 residues. The CDR3 DNA reads as TGTGCCAGCAGCTTAGTGGACGGGGGTGAGCAGTTCTTC. Translated, it gives CASSLVDGGEQFF.

This chain joins TRBV6-5 and TRBJ2-7; tentative D call: TRBD1 (6 bases). The CDR3 has 15 amino acids. The V end was cut by 0 bases, the J end by 4 bases, with 13 bases between. From germline, CDR1 is MNHEY and CDR2 SVGAGI. The CDR3 reads CASSYSIAGEYEQYF. Here the CDR3 DNA reads TGTGCCAGCAGTTACTCGATCGCAGGGGAATACGAGCAGTACTTC.

This clone appeared a few times. The rearrangement links TRBV7-9 to TRBJ1-2, with TRBD1 matching over 9 bases. This CDR3 region has 14 residues. V gave up 1 base and J gave up 6 bases; unmatched junction bases: 3. Germline lookup yields CDR1 SEHNR and CDR2 FQNEAQ (reference sequence). The CDR3 bases are TGTGCCAGCAGCTTAGAGGACAGGGGTAATGGCTACACCTTC. Its protein is CASSLEDRGNGYTF.

The rearrangement joins TRBV7-9 to TRBJ1-3, with 9 bases that match TRBD1. V lost 5 bases, J lost 4 bases, and 9 bases stayed unmatched. Germline lookup yields CDR1 SEHNR and CDR2 FQNEAQ (reference sequence). The CDR3 sequence is 16 residues long. As DNA, the CDR3 is TGTGCCAGCAGCCCTACGGACAGGGGCTCAGGAAACACCATATATTTT. Translation gives CASSPTDRGSGNTIYF.